Following are 18 T cell receptor beta chains from one sample sequenced in a study of human T cells and chemical hapten exposure. Using its own MiXCR run on the RACE reads, TCRdb lists one record per CDR3 protein. In the table there are some 43,000 distinct CDR3 sequences, about 4.2% of which are singletons. This sample's time point: patch test 1, 2 weeks after DPC sensitization. Treatment described: therapeutic diphenylcyclopropenone sensitization with weekly scalp DPC. From whole blood left unfractionated, total RNA was extracted. The sample was whole blood, taken in connection with sensitization to the hapten diphenylcyclopropenone (DPC). These receptors came from a man in his fifties with alopecia areata. Some clones in this sample may be carry-over from other donors' samples.

The chain uses TRBV7-2 and TRBJ1-5; D call uncertain. The CDR3 loop spans 17 amino acids. Germline V CDR1 and CDR2: SGHTA, FQGNSA. V lost 2 bases to trimming and J lost 1 base, with 15 bases between them. CDR3 DNA: TGTGCCAGCAGCTTATTGGCAGGCAGGCTCAGCAATCAGCCCCAGCATTTT. This sequence encodes CASSLLAGRLSNQPQHF.

This clonotype was observed a handful of times. The chain has TRBV5-6 and TRBJ1-5; D gene ambiguous. CDR3 length: 14 residues. V gave up 3 bases and J gave up 0 bases, with 7 bases separating them. Germline V gives CDR1 SGHDT, CDR2 YYEEEE. The CDR3 spells CASSWFDSNQPQHF. As DNA, the CDR3 is TGTGCCAGCAGCTGGTTCGATAGCAATCAGCCCCAGCATTTT.

This clonotype occurred many times. This chain links TRBV10-3 with TRBJ2-3, with D uncertain. This CDR3 region has 16 residues. The germline V gene has CDR1 ENHRY and CDR2 SYGVKD. V was cut by 4 bases and J by 2 bases, with 16 bases left in between. CDR3 sequence reads: CAISASGSQATDTQYF. In DNA, the CDR3 is TGTGCCATCAGTGCTTCGGGCTCGCAAGCCACAGATACGCAGTATTTT.

With regard to this clonotype: An end of the junction differs from the germline gene, which may be a read error. The V gene is TRBV12-3 or TRBV12-4, the J gene TRBJ2-5; 7 positions agree with TRBD2. This CDR3 region has 16 residues. The DNA for the CDR3 is TGTGCCGGCAGTTTTGGGGGAGCGGGAACTCGGGAGACCCAGTACTTC. Encoded protein: CAGSFGGAGTRETQYF.

The chain has TRBV3-1 and TRBJ1-5; the D gene is possibly TRBD1 (5 bases). Trimming took off 0 bases at V and 7 bases at J, with 7 bases between the two ends. The CDR3 loop spans 13 amino acids. Per germline, CDR1 LGHDT and CDR2 YNNKEL (reference sequence). CDR3 coding DNA: TGTGCCAGCAGCCAAGACAGGGCCCAGCCCCAGCATTTT. Residues: CASSQDRAQPQHF.

This clonotype was seen repeatedly, ten times or more. This sequence joins TRBV19 and TRBJ2-7, with no clear D. CDR1 LNHDA and CDR2 SQIVND come from the germline V gene (reference sequence). V lost 6 bases, J lost 2 bases, and 11 bases lay in between. This CDR3 is 13 amino acids long. CDR3 residues: CASSRTETYEQYF. Written as DNA, the CDR3 is TGTGCCAGTAGCAGGACGGAAACCTACGAGCAGTACTTC.

The table lists this clonotype with many counts. The chain combines TRBV12-3 or TRBV12-4 with TRBJ1-2, with D hard to call. The length of the CDR3 is 11 residues. The V end lost 6 bases, the J end lost 7 bases, and 9 bases lay between the germline ends. The CDR3 DNA reads TGTGCCAGCAGATCAGAAGGTGGCTACACCTTC. Its protein is CASRSEGGYTF.

This clonotype was detected many times. The rearrangement uses TRBV18 and TRBJ2-1, with 14 bases that match TRBD2. The CDR3 spans 15 residues. J lost 14 bases, V lost 3 bases, and 9 bases had no gene match. Germline assignment: CDR1 KGHSH and CDR2 LQKENI. CDR3 in amino acids: CASSPGTSGRSSKFF. CDR3 nucleotides: TGTGCCAGCTCACCGGGGACTAGCGGGAGAAGTAGCAAGTTCTTC.

This clonotype appeared many times. The chain uses TRBV5-5 and TRBJ1-5; the match to TRBD1 covers 9 bases. CDR1 and CDR2 (germline): SGHKS, YYEKEE (reference sequence). V gave up 0 bases and J gave up 6 bases; unmatched junction bases: 4. This CDR3 has 15 residues. For the CDR3, the DNA is TGTGCCAGCAGCTTGGGGACAGGGGTGTTTCAGCCCCAGCATTTT. As protein: CASSLGTGVFQPQHF.

Turning to this clonotype: A much larger clone lies one base from this, so it may be a read error. The genes are TRBV20-1 and TRBJ1-2; D ambiguous. V was clipped by 4 bases and J by 9 bases, with 12 bases between them. The CDR3 is 11 residues long. Per germline, CDR1 DFQATT and CDR2 SNEGSKA (reference sequence). The CDR3 nucleotides are TGCAGTGCTACGTACACGGATAGCTACACCTTC. Encoded protein: CSATYTDSYTF.

This clonotype was detected many times. The genes are TRBV28 and TRBJ2-3; 8 positions match TRBD1. Losses at the gene ends were 8 bases for V and 4 bases for J; bases not matched to a gene: 8. Per the germline V gene, CDR1 is MDHEN and CDR2 is SYDVKM. The CDR3 consists of 14 residues. The CDR3 sequence is CASVRTGLADTQYF. DNA of the CDR3: TGTGCCAGCGTTAGGACAGGGCTCGCAGATACGCAGTATTTT.

This clonotype has ten or more counts. The chain uses TRBV3-1 and TRBJ1-1; unclear D gene. Germline V gives CDR1 LGHDT, CDR2 YNNKEL (reference sequence). The CDR3 consists of 12 residues. V gave up 1 base and J gave up 9 bases, with 9 bases separating them. The CDR3 is CASSQGNRKAFF. The CDR3 bases are TGTGCCAGCAGCCAAGGGAATAGGAAAGCTTTCTTT.

This clonotype showed up many times. The rearrangement links TRBV11-1 to TRBJ2-5; D gene ambiguous. V gave up 5 bases and J gave up 2 bases, with 18 bases separating them. Germline CDR1 SGHAT, CDR2 FQDESV (reference sequence). The CDR3 length is 16 residues. The CDR3 sequence: CASSGFDFSEQETQYF. CDR3 bases: TGTGCCAGCAGCGGGTTTGATTTCAGCGAACAAGAGACCCAGTACTTC.

This clonotype was counted ten times or more. The rearrangement joins TRBV23-1 to TRBJ2-1; 8 nucleotides align to TRBD2. TRBV23-1 is treated as an ORF (open reading frame) with a function not yet certain. V trimming: 2 bases; J trimming: 0 bases; junction bases outside the gene matches: 9. The length of the CDR3 is 18 residues. DNA of the CDR3: TGCGCCAGCAGTCAAACCACCGAGCGGGAGAGCTCCTACAATGAGCAGTTCTTC. This gives the protein CASSQTTERESSYNEQFF.

A remark on this clonotype: A clone one base away is much larger, so this may be a read error. This sequence joins TRBV30 and TRBJ2-1, with 10 bases that match TRBD2. This CDR3 spans 14 amino acids. Germline assignment: CDR1 GTSNPN and CDR2 SVGIG (reference sequence). As DNA, the CDR3 is TGTGCCTGGAGTCTAGGACTAGCGGACAATGAGCACTTCTTC. Its protein is CAWSLGLADNEHFF. Looking up the rest from reference TRBV30 and TRBJ2-1 gives the full variable domain: SQTIHQWPATLVQPVGSPLSLECTVEGTSNPNLYWYRQAAGRGLQLLFYSVGIGQISSEVPQNLSASRPQDRQFILSSKKLLLSDSGFYLCAWSLGLADNEHFFGPGTRLTVL.

This clonotype was recorded at least ten times. Here the CDR3 reads CASSAFVGGTEAFF. The CDR3 DNA sequence: TGTGCCAGCAGCGCGTTCGTGGGAGGCACTGAAGCTTTCTTT. This chain links TRBV7-2 with TRBJ1-1, with unresolved D. V was pared by 5 bases and J by 4 bases, with 14 bases between. The germline CDR1 and CDR2 sequences are SGHTA and FQGNSA. CDR3 length equals 14 residues. The full variable domain, with the rest looked up from reference TRBV7-2 and TRBJ1-1, is GAGVSQSPSNKVTEKGKDVELRCDPISGHTALYWYRQSLGQGLEFLIYFQGNSAPDKSGLPSDRFSAERTGGSVSTLTIQRTQQEDSAVYLCASSAFVGGTEAFFGQGTRLTVV.

In its sample, this clonotype was seen many times. The CDR3 DNA reads as TGTGCCAGCCAAAGGGTTGACTATGGCTACACCTTC. Protein sequence: CASQRVDYGYTF. The chain combines TRBV10-3 with TRBJ1-2; D unclear. Germline CDR1 reads ENHRY; CDR2 reads SYGVKD. The CDR3 covers 12 residues. The V end lost 10 bases, the J end lost 3 bases, and 12 bases lay between the germline ends.

This clonotype was detected many times. J is TRBJ1-3 and V is TRBV28; D gene unclear. The V end lost 7 bases, the J end lost 0 bases, and 10 bases lay between the germline ends. Per the germline V gene, CDR1 is MDHEN and CDR2 is SYDVKM. CDR3 length: 14 residues. CDR3 residues: CASILGNSGNTIYF. The CDR3 DNA reads as TGTGCCAGCATCCTAGGGAACTCTGGAAACACCATATATTTT.